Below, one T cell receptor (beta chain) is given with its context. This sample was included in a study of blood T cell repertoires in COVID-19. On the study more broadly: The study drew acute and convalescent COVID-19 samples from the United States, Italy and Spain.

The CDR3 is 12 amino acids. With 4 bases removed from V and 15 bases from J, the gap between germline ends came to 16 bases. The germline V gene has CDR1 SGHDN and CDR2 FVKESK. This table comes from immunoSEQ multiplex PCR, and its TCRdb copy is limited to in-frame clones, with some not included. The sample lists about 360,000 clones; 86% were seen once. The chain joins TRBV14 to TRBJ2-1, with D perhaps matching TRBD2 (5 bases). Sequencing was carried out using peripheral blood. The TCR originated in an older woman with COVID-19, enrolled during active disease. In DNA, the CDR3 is TGTGCCAGCAGCCGTGACGGGGTTAGATGGTTCTTC. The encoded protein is CASSRDGVRWFF.